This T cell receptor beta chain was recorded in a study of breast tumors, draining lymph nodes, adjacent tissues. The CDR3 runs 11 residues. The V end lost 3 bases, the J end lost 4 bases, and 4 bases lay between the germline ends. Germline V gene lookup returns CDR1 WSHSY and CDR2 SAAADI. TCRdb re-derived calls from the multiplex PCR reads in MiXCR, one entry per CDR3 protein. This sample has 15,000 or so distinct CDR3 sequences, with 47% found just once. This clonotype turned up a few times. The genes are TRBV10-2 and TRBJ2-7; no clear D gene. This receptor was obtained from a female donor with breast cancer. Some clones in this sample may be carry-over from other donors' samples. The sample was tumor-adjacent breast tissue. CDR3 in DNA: TGCGCCAGCAGTGATGGGTACGAGCAGTACTTC. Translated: CASSDGYEQYF.